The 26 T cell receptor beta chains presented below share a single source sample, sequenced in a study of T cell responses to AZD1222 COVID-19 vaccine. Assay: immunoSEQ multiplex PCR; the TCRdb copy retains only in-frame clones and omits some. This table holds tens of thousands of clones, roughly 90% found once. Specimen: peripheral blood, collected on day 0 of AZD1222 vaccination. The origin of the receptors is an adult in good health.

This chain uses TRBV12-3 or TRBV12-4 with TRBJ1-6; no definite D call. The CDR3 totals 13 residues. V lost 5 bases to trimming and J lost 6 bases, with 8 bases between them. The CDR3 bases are TGTGCCAGCAGTCTCGGGTTTAATTCACCCCTCCACTTT. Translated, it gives CASSLGFNSPLHF.

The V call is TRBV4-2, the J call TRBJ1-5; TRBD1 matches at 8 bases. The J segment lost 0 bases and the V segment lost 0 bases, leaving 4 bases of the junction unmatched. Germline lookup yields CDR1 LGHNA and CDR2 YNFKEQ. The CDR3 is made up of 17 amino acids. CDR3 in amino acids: CASSQDRGRDSNQPQHF. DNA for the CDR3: TGTGCCAGCAGCCAAGACAGGGGGCGAGATAGCAATCAGCCCCAGCATTTT.

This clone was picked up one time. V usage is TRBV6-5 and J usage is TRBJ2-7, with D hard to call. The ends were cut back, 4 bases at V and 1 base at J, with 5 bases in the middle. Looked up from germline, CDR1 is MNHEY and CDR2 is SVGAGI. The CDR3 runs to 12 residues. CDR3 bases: TGTGCCAGCAGTTTGGGATCCTACGAGCAGTACTTC. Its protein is CASSLGSYEQYF.

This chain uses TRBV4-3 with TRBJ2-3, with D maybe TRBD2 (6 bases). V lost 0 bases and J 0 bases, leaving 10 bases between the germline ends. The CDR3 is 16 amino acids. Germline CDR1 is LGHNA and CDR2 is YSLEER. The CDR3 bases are TGCGCCAGCAGCCAAGAGGAGGGGTGGAGCACAGATACGCAGTATTTT. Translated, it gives CASSQEEGWSTDTQYF.

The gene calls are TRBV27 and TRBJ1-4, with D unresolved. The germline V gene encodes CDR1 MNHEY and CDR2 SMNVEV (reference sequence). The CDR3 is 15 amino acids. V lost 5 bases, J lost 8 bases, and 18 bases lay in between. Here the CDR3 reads CASSVRTAKAEKLFF. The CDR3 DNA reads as TGTGCCAGCAGTGTTAGGACGGCTAAAGCGGAAAAACTGTTTTTT.

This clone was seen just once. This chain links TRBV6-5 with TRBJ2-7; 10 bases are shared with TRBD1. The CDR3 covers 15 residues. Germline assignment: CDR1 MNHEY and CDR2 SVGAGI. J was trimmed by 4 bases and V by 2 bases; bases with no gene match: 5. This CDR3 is CASSYRGTGDYEQYF. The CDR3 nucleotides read TGTGCCAGCAGTTACCGAGGGACAGGGGATTACGAGCAGTACTTC.

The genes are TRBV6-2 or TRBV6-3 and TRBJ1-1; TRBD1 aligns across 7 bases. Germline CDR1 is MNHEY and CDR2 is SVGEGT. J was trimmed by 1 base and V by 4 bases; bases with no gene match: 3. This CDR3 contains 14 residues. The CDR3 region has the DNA TGTGCCAGCAGTTTCGACAGGGAGAACACTGAAGCTTTCTTT. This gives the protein CASSFDRENTEAFF.

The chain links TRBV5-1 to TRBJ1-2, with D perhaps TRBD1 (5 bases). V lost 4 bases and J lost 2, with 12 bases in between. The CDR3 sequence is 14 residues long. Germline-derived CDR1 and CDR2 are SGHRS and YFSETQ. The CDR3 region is CASSMDMNNYGYTF. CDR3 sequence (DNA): TGCGCCAGCAGCATGGACATGAACAACTATGGCTACACCTTC.

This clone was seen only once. The CDR3 DNA reads as TGTGCCAGCAGCTTGGTTGGGGGAAACACCATATATTTT. Its protein is CASSLVGGNTIYF. This rearrangement joins TRBV5-4 to TRBJ1-3; D not certain. CDR3 size: 13 residues. Germline CDR1 SGHNT, CDR2 YYREEE (reference sequence). Trimming shortened V by 0 bases and J by 4 bases, and 5 bases separated the two germline ends.

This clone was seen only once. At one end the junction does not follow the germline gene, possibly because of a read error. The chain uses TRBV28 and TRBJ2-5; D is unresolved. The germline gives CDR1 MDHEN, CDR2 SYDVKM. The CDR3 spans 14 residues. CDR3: CASNLRATEETQYF. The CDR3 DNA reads TGTGCCAGCAATTTACGGGCTACAGAAGAGACCCAGTACTTC.

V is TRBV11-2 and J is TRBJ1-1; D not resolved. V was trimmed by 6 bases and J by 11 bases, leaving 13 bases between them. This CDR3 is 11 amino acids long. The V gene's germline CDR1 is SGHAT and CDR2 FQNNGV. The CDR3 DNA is TGTGCCAGCAGTTACGATCGCAGGGCTTTCTTT. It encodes CASSYDRRAFF.

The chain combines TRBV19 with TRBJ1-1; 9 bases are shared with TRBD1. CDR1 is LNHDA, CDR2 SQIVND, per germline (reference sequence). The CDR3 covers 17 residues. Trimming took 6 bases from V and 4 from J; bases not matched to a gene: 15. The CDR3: CASSRLQGAKFRTEAFF. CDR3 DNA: TGTGCCAGTAGCAGACTACAGGGGGCAAAGTTTCGCACTGAAGCTTTCTTT.

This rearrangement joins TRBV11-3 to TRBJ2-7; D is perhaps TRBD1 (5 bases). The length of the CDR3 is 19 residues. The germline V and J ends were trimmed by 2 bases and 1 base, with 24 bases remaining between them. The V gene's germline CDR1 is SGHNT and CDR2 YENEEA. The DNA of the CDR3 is TGTGCCAGCAGCTTATACAGGACAAGAAGGTGGGCGGAGTCCTACGAGCAGTACTTC. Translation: CASSLYRTRRWAESYEQYF.

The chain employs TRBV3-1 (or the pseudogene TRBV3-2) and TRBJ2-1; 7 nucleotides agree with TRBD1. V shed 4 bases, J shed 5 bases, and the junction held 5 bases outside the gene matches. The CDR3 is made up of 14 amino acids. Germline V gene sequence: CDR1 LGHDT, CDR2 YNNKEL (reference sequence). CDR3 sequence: CASSPRDSNNEQFF. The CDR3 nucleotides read TGTGCCAGCAGCCCCCGGGACAGTAACAATGAGCAGTTCTTC.

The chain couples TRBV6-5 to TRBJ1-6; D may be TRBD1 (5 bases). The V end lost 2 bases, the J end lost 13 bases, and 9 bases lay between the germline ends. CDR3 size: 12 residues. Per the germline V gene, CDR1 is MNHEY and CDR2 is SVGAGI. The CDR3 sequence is CASSYRDGPLHF. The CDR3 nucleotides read TGTGCCAGCAGTTACAGGGACGGCCCCCTCCACTTT.

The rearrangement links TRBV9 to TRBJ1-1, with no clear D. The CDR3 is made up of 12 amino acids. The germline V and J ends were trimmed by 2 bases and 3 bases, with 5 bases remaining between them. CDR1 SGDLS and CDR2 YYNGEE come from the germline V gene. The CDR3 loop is CASSVEDTEAFF. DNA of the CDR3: TGTGCCAGCAGCGTGGAGGACACTGAAGCTTTCTTT. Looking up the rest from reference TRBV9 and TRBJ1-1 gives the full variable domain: DSGVTQTPKHLITATGQRVTLRCSPRSGDLSVYWYQQSLDQGLQFLIQYYNGEERAKGNILERFSAQQFPDLHSELNLSSLELGDSALYFCASSVEDTEAFFGQGTRLTVV.

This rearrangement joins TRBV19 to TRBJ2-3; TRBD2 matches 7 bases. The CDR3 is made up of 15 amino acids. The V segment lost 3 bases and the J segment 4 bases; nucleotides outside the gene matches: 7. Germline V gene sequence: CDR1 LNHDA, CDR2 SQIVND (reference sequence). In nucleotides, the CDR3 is TGTGCCAGTAGTATGGCCGCTAGCGGAGCAGATACGCAGTATTTT. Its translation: CASSMAASGADTQYF. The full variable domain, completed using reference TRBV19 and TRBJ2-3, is DGGITQSPKYLFRKEGQNVTLSCEQNLNHDAMYWYRQDPGQGLRLIYYSQIVNDFQKGDIAEGYSVSREKKESFPLTVTSAQKNPTAFYLCASSMAASGADTQYFGPGTRLTVL.

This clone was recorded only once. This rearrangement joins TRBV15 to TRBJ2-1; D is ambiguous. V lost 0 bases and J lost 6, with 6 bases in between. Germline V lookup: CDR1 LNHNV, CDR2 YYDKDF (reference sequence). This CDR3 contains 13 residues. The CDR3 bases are TGTGCCACCAGCAGAGATTTAGCCAATGAGCAGTTCTTC. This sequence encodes CATSRDLANEQFF.

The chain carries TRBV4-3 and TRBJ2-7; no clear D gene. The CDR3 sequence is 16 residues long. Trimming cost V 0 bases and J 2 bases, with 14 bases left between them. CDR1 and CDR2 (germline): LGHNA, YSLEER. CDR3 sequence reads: CASSQDLQVATYEQYF. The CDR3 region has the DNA TGCGCCAGCAGCCAAGATCTGCAGGTGGCTACCTACGAGCAGTACTTC.

In DNA, the CDR3 is TGTGCCAGCAGCCAAGGTGAAGATGAGCAGTTCTTC. Its protein is CASSQGEDEQFF. J is TRBJ2-1 and V is TRBV3-1 (or the pseudogene TRBV3-2); D is unclear. The CDR3 is made up of 12 amino acids. Germline CDR1 is LGHDT and CDR2 is YNNKEL (reference sequence). V lost 1 base and J 8 bases, leaving 6 bases between the germline ends.

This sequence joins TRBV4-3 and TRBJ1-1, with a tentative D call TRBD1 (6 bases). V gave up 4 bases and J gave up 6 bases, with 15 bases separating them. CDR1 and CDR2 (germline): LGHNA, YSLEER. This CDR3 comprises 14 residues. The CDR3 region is CASSPHRGAPEAFF. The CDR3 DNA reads TGCGCCAGCAGCCCTCACCGGGGGGCCCCTGAAGCTTTCTTT.

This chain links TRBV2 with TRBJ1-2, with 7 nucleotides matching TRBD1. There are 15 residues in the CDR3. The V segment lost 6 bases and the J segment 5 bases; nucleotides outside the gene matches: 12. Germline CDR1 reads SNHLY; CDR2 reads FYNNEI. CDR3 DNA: TGTGCCAGCAGGCCCCAAGGGACAGCCTTTTATGGCTACACCTTC. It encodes CASRPQGTAFYGYTF.

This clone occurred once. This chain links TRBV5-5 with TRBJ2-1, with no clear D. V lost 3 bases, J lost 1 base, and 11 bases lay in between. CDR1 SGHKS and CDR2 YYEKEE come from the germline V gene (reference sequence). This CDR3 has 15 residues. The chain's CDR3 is CASSSSGESYNEQFF. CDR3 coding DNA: TGTGCCAGCAGCTCGTCGGGCGAGTCCTACAATGAGCAGTTCTTC.

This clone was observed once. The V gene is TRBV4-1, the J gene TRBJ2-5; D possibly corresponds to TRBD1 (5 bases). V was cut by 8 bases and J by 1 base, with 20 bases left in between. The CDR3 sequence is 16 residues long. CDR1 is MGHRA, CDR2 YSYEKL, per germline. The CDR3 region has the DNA TGCGCCAGCGGCCTTGGGGCACAGGATCTCCAAGAGACCCAGTACTTC. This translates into CASGLGAQDLQETQYF.

This chain's CDR3 is CATSLGEASGGELFF. The CDR3 bases are TGTGCCACCAGCCTAGGGGAGGCTAGCGGCGGGGAGCTGTTTTTT. The chain has TRBV24-1 and TRBJ2-2; TRBD2 matches 7 bases. Germline CDR1 KGHDR, CDR2 SFDVKD. The CDR3 loop spans 15 amino acids. After removal of 7 bases from V and 7 bases from J, the junction contained 11 bases not matched to a gene.

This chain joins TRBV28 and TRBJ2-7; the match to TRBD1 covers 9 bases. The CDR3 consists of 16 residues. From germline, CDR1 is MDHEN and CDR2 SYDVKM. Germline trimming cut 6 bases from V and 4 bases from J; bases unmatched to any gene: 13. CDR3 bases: TGTGCCAGCAGCCGATACCGGGACAGGGTAGGTTACGAGCAGTACTTC. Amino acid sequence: CASSRYRDRVGYEQYF.